Following are 26 T cell receptor beta chains from one sample sequenced in a study of cytomegalovirus exposure and HLA in healthy donors. Amplification used 60 Vbeta primers and 13 Jbeta primers. The method was immunoSEQ multiplex PCR; TCRdb's version includes in-frame clones alone and lacks a portion of them. This sample has 150,000 or so clones, with roughly 70% found just once. Sequenced input: PBMCs. The receptors come from a man aged 30 to 39 in good health and CMV-seronegative.

V is TRBV5-1 and J is TRBJ1-1; 7 nucleotides align to TRBD1. With V trimmed by 4 bases and J by 7 bases, 13 bases remained unmatched. Germline V gene lookup returns CDR1 SGHRS and CDR2 YFSETQ. The CDR3 is 15 amino acids. CDR3 in amino acids: CASSLMTGSMNEAFF. Written as DNA, the CDR3 is TGCGCCAGCAGCCTGATGACAGGGAGTATGAATGAAGCTTTCTTT.

This clone was recorded a few times. The chain combines TRBV28 with TRBJ2-4, with D perhaps matching TRBD2 (6 bases). Germline assignment: CDR1 MDHEN and CDR2 SYDVKM. V lost 5 bases and J lost 13, with 18 bases in between. The CDR3 is 13 amino acids. The DNA of the CDR3 is TGTGCCAGCAGTCCCCCTCGGACTAACCTCCAGTACTTC. It translates to CASSPPRTNLQYF.

The chain employs TRBV10-2 and TRBJ1-1; D gene ambiguous. V was pared by 2 bases and J by 0 bases, with 10 bases between. There are 15 residues in the CDR3. Germline-derived CDR1 and CDR2 are WSHSY and SAAADI. The CDR3 loop reads CASSENPVMNTEAFF. The CDR3 DNA is TGCGCCAGCAGTGAGAACCCGGTCATGAACACTGAAGCTTTCTTT.

This clone has just one count. This chain uses TRBV30 with TRBJ1-2; 11 bases fit TRBD1. The CDR3 has 13 residues. The germline gives CDR1 GTSNPN, CDR2 SVGIG (reference sequence). Unmatched junction bases numbered 9, after V lost 7 bases and J lost 8 bases. CDR3 loop: CASSGTGGGGYTF. CDR3 bases: TGTGCCTCCTCCGGGACAGGGGGTGGCGGCTACACCTTC.

The chain carries TRBV5-1 and TRBJ2-7; D possibly corresponds to TRBD2 (7 bases). From germline, CDR1 is SGHRS and CDR2 YFSETQ. The CDR3 length is 12 residues. V dropped 2 bases and J dropped 6 bases, with 9 bases sitting between them. For the CDR3, the DNA is TGCGCCAGCAGCTTAGGGGGGGTCGAGCAGTACTTC. The encoded protein is CASSLGGVEQYF.

The V gene is TRBV28, the J gene TRBJ1-4, with D tentatively TRBD1 (5 bases). The germline V gene has CDR1 MDHEN and CDR2 SYDVKM. Trimming took off 6 bases at V and 0 bases at J, with 11 bases between the two ends. The CDR3 contains 15 residues. CDR3 sequence reads: CASSPDRATNEKLFF. DNA for the CDR3: TGTGCCAGCAGCCCCGACAGAGCAACTAATGAAAAACTGTTTTTT.

V is TRBV11-2 and J is TRBJ1-1; the D gene is possibly TRBD1 (5 bases). Germline V gene sequence: CDR1 SGHAT, CDR2 FQNNGV. Trimming took 5 bases from V and 8 from J, leaving 15 bases between them. The CDR3 covers 13 residues. This CDR3 reads CASSPGGPAEAFF. CDR3 coding DNA: TGTGCCAGCAGCCCCGGGGGTCCAGCCGAAGCTTTCTTT.

The chain carries TRBV7-2 and TRBJ2-1; TRBD1 aligns across 8 bases. This CDR3 comprises 14 residues. The V segment lost 5 bases and the J segment 8 bases; nucleotides outside the gene matches: 8. Per germline, CDR1 SGHTA and CDR2 FQGNSA. CDR3 coding DNA: TGTGCCAGCAGCCCCCGGACAGGGTGGGATGAGCAGTTCTTC. This gives the protein CASSPRTGWDEQFF.

V and J are TRBV28 and TRBJ1-6; D is possibly TRBD1 (6 bases). This CDR3 contains 15 residues. Germline V gene lookup returns CDR1 MDHEN and CDR2 SYDVKM. V was pared by 5 bases and J by 6 bases, with 14 bases between. CDR3 nucleotide sequence: TGTGCCAGCAGTCTTTCCCAACAGGGTAATTCACCCCTCCACTTT. This codes for CASSLSQQGNSPLHF.

The count of this clone is one. The rearrangement uses TRBV25-1 and TRBJ1-2, with 10 bases that match TRBD1. Looked up from germline, CDR1 is MGHDK and CDR2 is SYGVNS. This CDR3 has 14 amino acids. V trimming: 4 bases; J trimming: 2 bases; junction bases outside the gene matches: 1. The CDR3 loop reads CASSGDRGNYGYTF. CDR3 in DNA: TGTGCCAGCAGTGGGGACAGGGGAAACTATGGCTACACCTTC.

The chain combines TRBV10-1 with TRBJ2-1; 8 nucleotides line up with TRBD2. Germline V gene lookup returns CDR1 WNHNN and CDR2 SYGVQD (reference sequence). Unmatched junction bases numbered 6, after V lost 2 bases and J lost 3 bases. This CDR3 has 16 amino acids. For the CDR3, the DNA is TGCGCCAGCAGTGAGGAGGGAAGCGGGAGCTACAATGAGCAGTTCTTC. Translated, it gives CASSEEGSGSYNEQFF.

The V and J genes are TRBV9 and TRBJ2-3, with a weak D call TRBD1 (7 bases). Deletions cut 7 bases from V and 6 bases from J, with 18 bases between. The CDR3 spans 14 residues. Per the germline V gene, CDR1 is SGDLS and CDR2 is YYNGEE. This CDR3 reads CASGPQGGFDTQYF. CDR3 in DNA: TGTGCCAGCGGCCCGCAGGGGGGATTTGATACGCAGTATTTT.

The chain recombines TRBV7-2 with TRBJ1-6; 7 bases are a match to TRBD1. CDR1 and CDR2 from the germline V gene are SGHTA and FQGNSA. This CDR3 has 14 residues. V gave up 1 base and J gave up 8 bases; unmatched junction bases: 2. The CDR3 DNA sequence: TGTGCCAGCAGCTTAGGACAGGGATATTCACCCCTCCACTTT. It specifies CASSLGQGYSPLHF. The variable domain in full, with the rest retrieved from reference TRBV7-2 and TRBJ1-6, is GAGVSQSPSNKVTEKGKDVELRCDPISGHTALYWYRQSLGQGLEFLIYFQGNSAPDKSGLPSDRFSAERTGGSVSTLTIQRTQQEDSAVYLCASSLGQGYSPLHFGNGTRLTVT.

This clone occurred a few times. The chain couples TRBV7-2 to TRBJ1-3; D perhaps matches TRBD1 (6 bases). CDR1 is SGHTA and CDR2 is FQGNSA in the germline V gene. This CDR3 has 14 amino acids. Trimming pared 3 bases from V and 2 bases from J, leaving 8 bases between. The CDR3 here is CASSFRQAGNTIYF. Written as DNA, the CDR3 is TGTGCCAGCAGCTTCCGACAGGCTGGAAACACCATATATTTT.

The rearrangement links TRBV27 to TRBJ2-5, with 9 bases fitting TRBD2. CDR1 and CDR2 from the germline V gene are MNHEY and SMNVEV (reference sequence). J lost 4 bases, V lost 8 bases, and 11 bases had no gene match. The CDR3 totals 15 residues. Here the CDR3 reads CASRLRGGGRETQYF. The CDR3 DNA reads as TGTGCCAGCCGGCTCCGCGGGGGGGGCAGAGAGACCCAGTACTTC.

The chain is built from TRBV30 and TRBJ1-1, with 9 bases that match TRBD1. Germline assignment: CDR1 GTSNPN and CDR2 SVGIG (reference sequence). The CDR3 covers 14 residues. Trimming at V came to 1 base and at J to 3 bases, leaving 3 bases not matched to a gene. The chain's CDR3 is CAWSAGTGHTEAFF. DNA for the CDR3: TGTGCCTGGAGTGCCGGGACAGGGCACACTGAAGCTTTCTTT.

This sequence joins TRBV19 and TRBJ1-5; possibly TRBD1 for D (6 bases). Trimming shortened V by 4 bases and J by 7 bases, and 14 bases separated the two germline ends. The CDR3 sequence is 14 residues long. Looked up from germline, CDR1 is LNHDA and CDR2 is SQIVND (reference sequence). Here the CDR3 DNA reads TGTGCCAGTAGTAGTCAAGGGGGGGGACAGCCCCAGCATTTT. This encodes CASSSQGGGQPQHF.

The rearrangement links TRBV5-1 to TRBJ2-5; the match to TRBD2 covers 15 bases. This CDR3 spans 15 amino acids. The junction had 2 bases not matched to a gene; V was cut back by 4 bases and J by 4 bases. The V gene's germline CDR1 is SGHRS and CDR2 YFSETQ. CDR3 loop: CASSEGLAGGETQYF. CDR3 nucleotide sequence: TGCGCCAGCAGCGAGGGACTAGCGGGGGGAGAGACCCAGTACTTC. Drawing the rest from reference TRBV5-1 and TRBJ2-5, the complete variable domain is KAGVTQTPRYLIKTRGQQVTLSCSPISGHRSVSWYQQTPGQGLQFLFEYFSETQRNKGNFPGRFSGRQFSNSRSEMNVSTLELGDSALYLCASSEGLAGGETQYFGPGTRLLVL.

Here the CDR3 reads CAWILPGQGIYEQYF. The CDR3 DNA sequence: TGTGCCTGGATCCTACCGGGACAGGGCATCTACGAGCAGTACTTC. This chain connects TRBV30 to TRBJ2-7; 9 bases agree with TRBD1. The junction had 10 bases not matched to a gene; V was cut back by 4 bases and J by 3 bases. CDR3 length equals 15 residues. Germline lookup yields CDR1 GTSNPN and CDR2 SVGIG (reference sequence).

The rearrangement links TRBV19 to TRBJ2-3; 8 bases agree with TRBD2. The CDR3 has 15 amino acids. Trimming at V came to 5 bases and at J to 2 bases, leaving 6 bases not matched to a gene. Germline CDR1 LNHDA, CDR2 SQIVND (reference sequence). CDR3 residues: CASSPRGGFTDTQYF. As DNA, the CDR3 is TGTGCCAGTAGTCCACGGGGGGGATTCACAGATACGCAGTATTTT.

This sequence joins TRBV5-1 and TRBJ1-1; D may be TRBD1 (6 bases). This CDR3 comprises 22 residues. The V and J ends lost 2 bases and 7 bases respectively, with 39 bases between them. CDR1 and CDR2 (germline): SGHRS, YFSETQ. The CDR3 DNA is TGCGCCAGCAGCTTTTTTGGTCATTTCCCTGGGAAGGGGACCACATGGACAGATGAAGCTTTCTTT. As protein: CASSFFGHFPGKGTTWTDEAFF.

This clone has just a few counts. This rearrangement joins TRBV12-2 to TRBJ1-3; the DNA was not used to check the table's D call, TRBD1. TRBV12-2 is given as a pseudogene. The CDR3 sequence is 14 residues long. CDR3 sequence: CASGAGAMGNTIYF. The CDR3 coding sequence is TGTGCATCCGGGGCAGGGGCGATGGGAAACACCATATATTTT.

The chain recombines TRBV6-1 with TRBJ2-7; 8 positions agree with TRBD2. Germline V lookup: CDR1 MNHNS, CDR2 SASEGT. After removal of 3 bases from V and 4 bases from J, the junction contained 11 bases not matched to a gene. This CDR3 is 16 amino acids long. CDR3 sequence: CASSDRSLSGSYEQYF. The CDR3 DNA sequence: TGTGCCAGCAGTGACCGGAGTTTAAGCGGGAGTTACGAGCAGTACTTC.

The genes are TRBV5-4 and TRBJ2-3; 8 bases map to TRBD2. Germline V lookup: CDR1 SGHNT, CDR2 YYREEE (reference sequence). The CDR3 loop spans 15 amino acids. With 6 bases clipped from V and 0 bases from J, the junction kept 6 bases outside the gene matches. CDR3 nucleotide sequence: TGTGCCAGCAAGCGGGGCGGGGGGAGCACAGATACGCAGTATTTT. The encoded protein is CASKRGGGSTDTQYF.

This rearrangement joins TRBV5-6 to TRBJ2-3, with 8 bases matching TRBD2. J lost 5 bases, V lost 5 bases, and 7 bases had no gene match. Germline CDR1 and CDR2: SGHDT and YYEEEE. This CDR3 has 14 residues. The CDR3 reads CASSFGTSLDTQYF. In DNA form, the CDR3 reads TGTGCCAGCAGTTTCGGGACTAGTCTAGATACGCAGTATTTT.

This rearrangement joins TRBV5-5 to TRBJ2-7; 13 bases are shared with TRBD2. The germline CDR1 and CDR2 sequences are SGHKS and YYEKEE (reference sequence). The CDR3 spans 17 residues. Unmatched junction bases numbered 11, after V lost 4 bases and J lost 4 bases. In nucleotides, the CDR3 is TGTGCCAGCAGCCCGGAGTTAGGACTAGCGGGAGATTACGAGCAGTACTTC. Residues: CASSPELGLAGDYEQYF.